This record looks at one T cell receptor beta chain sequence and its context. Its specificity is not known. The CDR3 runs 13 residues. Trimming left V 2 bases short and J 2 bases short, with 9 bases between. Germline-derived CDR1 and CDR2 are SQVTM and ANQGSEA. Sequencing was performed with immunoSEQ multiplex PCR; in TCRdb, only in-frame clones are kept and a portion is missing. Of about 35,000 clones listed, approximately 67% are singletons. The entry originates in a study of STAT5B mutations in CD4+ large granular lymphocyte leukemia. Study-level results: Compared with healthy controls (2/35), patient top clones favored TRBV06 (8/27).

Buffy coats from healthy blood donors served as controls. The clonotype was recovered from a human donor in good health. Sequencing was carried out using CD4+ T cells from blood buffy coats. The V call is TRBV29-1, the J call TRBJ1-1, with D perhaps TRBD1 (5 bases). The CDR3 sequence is CSVERTPNTEAFF. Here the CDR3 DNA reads TGCAGCGTTGAACGGACACCCAACACTGAAGCTTTCTTT.